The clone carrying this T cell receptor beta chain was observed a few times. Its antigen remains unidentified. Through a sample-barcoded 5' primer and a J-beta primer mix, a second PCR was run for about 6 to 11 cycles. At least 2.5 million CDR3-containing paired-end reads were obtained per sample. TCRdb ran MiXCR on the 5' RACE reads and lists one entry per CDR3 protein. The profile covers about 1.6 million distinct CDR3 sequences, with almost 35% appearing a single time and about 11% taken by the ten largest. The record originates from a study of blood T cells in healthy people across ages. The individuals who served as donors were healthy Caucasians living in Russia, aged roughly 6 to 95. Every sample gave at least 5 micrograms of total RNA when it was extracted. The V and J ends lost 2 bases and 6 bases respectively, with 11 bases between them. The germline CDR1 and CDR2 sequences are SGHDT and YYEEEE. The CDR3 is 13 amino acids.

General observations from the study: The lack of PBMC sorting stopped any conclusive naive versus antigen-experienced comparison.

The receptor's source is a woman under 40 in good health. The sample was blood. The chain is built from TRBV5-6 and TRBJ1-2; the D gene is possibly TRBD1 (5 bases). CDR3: CASSFTGYDGYTF. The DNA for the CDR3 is TGTGCCAGCAGCTTCACAGGTTATGATGGCTACACCTTC.